The next 10 T cell receptor beta chains were all read from a single sample in a study of OX40 agonist ivuxolimab in advanced cancers. Generated by immunoSEQ multiplex PCR, the TCRdb table keeps only in-frame clones and is missing some. Of over 20,000 clones in the sample, under 90% were seen once. The sequenced sample was CD4+ or CD8+ T cells sorted from blood, obtained in a trial of the OX40 agonist ivuxolimab. All receptors come from an adult with an advanced solid tumor such as melanoma, head and neck, liver or kidney cancer.

The rearrangement joins TRBV18 to TRBJ2-2; 9 nucleotides match TRBD1. The CDR3 runs to 13 residues. Per the germline V gene, CDR1 is KGHSH and CDR2 is LQKENI. Germline trimming cut 3 bases from V and 13 bases from J; bases unmatched to any gene: 6. CDR3 sequence (DNA): TGTGCCAGCTCACCGGGACAGGGTTTCCTGCTGTTTTTT. This codes for CASSPGQGFLLFF.

The CDR3 bases are TGTGCCAGCAGCTTACTTCTAGAAGCTTTCTTT. Protein sequence: CASSLLLEAFF. The chain joins TRBV11-3 to TRBJ1-1; D not resolved. Germline CDR1 is SGHNT and CDR2 is YENEEA. Trimming left V 2 bases short and J 8 bases short, with 6 bases between. CDR3 length equals 11 residues.

Only a few counts were recorded for this clone. This chain joins TRBV6-5 and TRBJ1-1; 11 bases fit TRBD1. CDR3 length: 15 residues. Germline V gene lookup returns CDR1 MNHEY and CDR2 SVGAGI. The V and J ends lost 5 bases and 7 bases, in that order; junction bases with no gene match: 9. CDR3 region: CASSPWDRGKFEAFF. The CDR3 DNA reads TGTGCCAGCAGTCCTTGGGACAGGGGGAAATTTGAAGCTTTCTTT.

This chain connects TRBV7-9 to TRBJ1-1; D may be TRBD1 (5 bases). V was pared by 4 bases and J by 5 bases, with 14 bases between. This CDR3 is 14 amino acids long. Per the germline V gene, CDR1 is SEHNR and CDR2 is FQNEAQ (reference sequence). CDR3 amino acids: CASSSRGVGTEAFF. CDR3 DNA sequence: TGTGCCAGCAGCTCGCGGGGGGTCGGTACTGAAGCTTTCTTT.

By sample share, this clone is medium-sized. The chain recombines TRBV7-2 with TRBJ1-2, with TRBD1 matching over 7 bases. Germline values: CDR1 SGHTA, CDR2 FQGNSA. Trimming removed 1 base from V and 6 bases from J; junction bases left unmatched: 11. The CDR3 is made up of 16 amino acids. This chain's CDR3 is CASSLVLIGTADGYTF. The DNA for the CDR3 is TGTGCCAGCAGCTTAGTTCTAATAGGGACAGCCGATGGCTACACCTTC.

The DNA for the CDR3 is TGTGCCAGCAGCGTAGCTCGTCCCAACGCCGTCCCCCAAACTATGGGACAGGGAGTCTATGGCTACACCTTC. It translates to CASSVARPNAVPQTMGQGVYGYTF. This chain links TRBV9 with TRBJ1-2; 9 positions agree with TRBD1. The V gene's germline CDR1 is SGDLS and CDR2 YYNGEE. This CDR3 has 24 residues. J lost 4 bases, V lost 0 bases, and 31 bases had no gene match.

V gene TRBV11-2 combines with J gene TRBJ1-5; possibly TRBD1 for D (5 bases). This CDR3 has 14 residues. Looked up from germline, CDR1 is SGHAT and CDR2 is FQNNGV. With 3 bases removed from V and 5 bases from J, the gap between germline ends came to 11 bases. The DNA for the CDR3 is TGTGCCAGCAGCTTTGGAGGAGGGGATCAGCCCCAGCATTTT. This codes for CASSFGGGDQPQHF.

The chain combines TRBV6-5 with TRBJ2-1, with 9 bases fitting TRBD2. The V gene's germline CDR1 is MNHEY and CDR2 SVGAGI. After removal of 0 bases from V and 5 bases from J, the junction contained 5 bases not matched to a gene. The CDR3 has 16 residues. The CDR3 region has the DNA TGTGCCAGCAGTTACTCGATGACTAGCGGAAACAATGAGCAGTTCTTC. Translated, it gives CASSYSMTSGNNEQFF.

The table lists this clone with a count of one. One end of the junction varies from germline; a read error may be responsible. The chain combines TRBV10-1 with TRBJ2-7; 9 bases agree with TRBD1. Germline lookup yields CDR1 WNHNN and CDR2 SYGVQD (reference sequence). This CDR3 is built from 14 residues. DNA for the CDR3: TGCGCCGGCAGTGAGGGACAGGGATCTTACGAGCAGTACTTC. Its protein is CAGSEGQGSYEQYF.

The rearrangement links TRBV7-6 to TRBJ2-1; D gene unclear. The V end was cut by 7 bases, the J end by 2 bases, with 21 bases between. Germline CDR1 is SGHVS and CDR2 is FNYEAQ. This CDR3 comprises 17 residues. The CDR3 protein is CASNKVGQASPYNEQFF. The DNA for the CDR3 is TGTGCCAGCAATAAGGTTGGGCAGGCAAGCCCCTACAATGAGCAGTTCTTC.